The next 4 T cell receptor beta chains were all read from a single sample in a study of early T cells in non-severe SARS-CoV-2 infection. MiXCR was run by TCRdb on the 5' RACE reads, yielding one entry per CDR3 protein. The data contain about 60,000 distinct CDR3 sequences, roughly 5.3% of them singletons. The sequenced material came from whole blood. All receptors derive from an adult who was a healthcare worker with PCR-confirmed SARS-CoV-2 infection or an uninfected control (not recorded which).

Only a few counts were recorded for this clonotype. CDR3 in DNA: TGTGCCAGCATGGGGCTAGCAGCTACCTACAATGAGCAGTTCTTC. As protein: CASMGLAATYNEQFF. This sequence joins TRBV12-3 or TRBV12-4 and TRBJ2-1; D possibly matches TRBD1 or TRBD2 (5 bases each). The CDR3 is 15 amino acids. V gave up 7 bases and J gave up 2 bases, with 15 bases separating them.

This clonotype came up many times. The CDR3 sequence is CSARGLDTQYF. CDR3 bases: TGCAGTGCTAGAGGGCTGGATACGCAGTATTTT. This sequence joins TRBV20-1 and TRBJ2-3; D gene uncertain. Germline CDR1 DFQATT, CDR2 SNEGSKA (reference sequence). The CDR3 length is 11 residues. V was pared by 1 base and J by 6 bases, with 5 bases between.

This chain joins TRBV6-2 or TRBV6-3 and TRBJ2-2, with D possibly being TRBD2 (5 bases). The CDR3 extends over 15 amino acids. Trimming pared 2 bases from V and 0 bases from J, leaving 7 bases between. Germline CDR1 MNHEY, CDR2 SVGEGT. The CDR3 sequence is CASSYGSPNTGELFF. DNA for the CDR3: TGTGCCAGCAGTTACGGGAGTCCGAACACCGGGGAGCTGTTTTTT.

This clonotype was observed at least ten times. The V gene is TRBV7-9, the J gene TRBJ2-5; 9 bases agree with TRBD2. The CDR3 contains 15 residues. Germline CDR1 SEHNR, CDR2 FQNEAQ (reference sequence). After removal of 3 bases from V and 1 base from J, the junction contained 3 bases not matched to a gene. CDR3 coding DNA: TGTGCCAGCAGCTTGCTAGCGGGGATCCAAGAGACCCAGTACTTC. Translating gives CASSLLAGIQETQYF. The full variable domain, completed using reference TRBV7-9 and TRBJ2-5, is DTGVSQNPRHKITKRGQNVTFRCDPISEHNRLYWYRQTLGQGPEFLTYFQNEAQLEKSRLLSDRFSAERPKGSFSTLEIQRTEQGDSAMYLCASSLLAGIQETQYFGPGTRLLVL.